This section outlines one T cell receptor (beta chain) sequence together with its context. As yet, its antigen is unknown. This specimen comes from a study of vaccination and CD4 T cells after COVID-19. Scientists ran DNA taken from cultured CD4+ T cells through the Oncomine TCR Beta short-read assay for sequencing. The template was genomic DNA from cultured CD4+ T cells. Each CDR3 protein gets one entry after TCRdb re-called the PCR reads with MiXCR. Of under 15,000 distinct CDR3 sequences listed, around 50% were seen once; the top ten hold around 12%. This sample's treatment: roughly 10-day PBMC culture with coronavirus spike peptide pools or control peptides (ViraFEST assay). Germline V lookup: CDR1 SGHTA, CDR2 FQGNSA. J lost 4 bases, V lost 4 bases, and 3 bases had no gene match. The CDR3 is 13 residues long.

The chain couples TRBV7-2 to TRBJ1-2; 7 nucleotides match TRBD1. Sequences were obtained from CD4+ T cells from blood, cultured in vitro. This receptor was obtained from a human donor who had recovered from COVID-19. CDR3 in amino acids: CASSSGQTYGYTF. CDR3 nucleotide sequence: TGTGCCAGCAGCTCGGGACAGACCTATGGCTACACCTTC.